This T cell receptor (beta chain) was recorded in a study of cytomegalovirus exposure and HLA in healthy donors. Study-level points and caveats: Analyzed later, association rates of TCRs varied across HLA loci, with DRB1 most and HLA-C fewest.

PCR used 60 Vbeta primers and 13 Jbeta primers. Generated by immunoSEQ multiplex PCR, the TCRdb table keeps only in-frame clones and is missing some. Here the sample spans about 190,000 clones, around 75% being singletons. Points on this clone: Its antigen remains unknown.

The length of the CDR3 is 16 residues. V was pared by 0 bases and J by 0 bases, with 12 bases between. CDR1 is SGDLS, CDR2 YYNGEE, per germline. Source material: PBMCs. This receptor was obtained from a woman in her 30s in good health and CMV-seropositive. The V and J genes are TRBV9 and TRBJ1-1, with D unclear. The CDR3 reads CASSVDLSSVNTEAFF. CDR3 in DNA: TGTGCCAGCAGCGTAGATCTGTCATCGGTGAACACTGAAGCTTTCTTT.